This T cell receptor (beta chain) emerged from a study of T cell responses to AZD1222 COVID-19 vaccine. About this clone itself: No antigen is known for it.

CDR1 and CDR2 from the germline V gene are MDHEN and SYDVKM. V lost 2 bases, J lost 6 bases, and 13 bases lay in between. The CDR3 consists of 14 residues. Findings and caveats of the study: Vaccine-associated CD4 TCRs ranged over spike, dominating at 160-218 and 743-854. The donor cohort was predominantly white British with a female majority, and clonal diversity may have been underestimated. Spike-specific TCR repertoires showed rising breadth and depth after two AZD1222 doses.

Generated by immunoSEQ multiplex PCR, the TCRdb table keeps only in-frame clones and is missing some. Among some 150,000 clones, around 87% were seen once, and the ten largest hold roughly a tenth. The sequencing here drew on peripheral blood, taken 28 days after the second AZD1222 dose. This receptor was obtained from an adult who received the AZD1222 COVID-19 vaccine. The chain couples TRBV28 to TRBJ1-1; the D is unclear. The CDR3 protein is CASSLRTIAAEAFF. CDR3 bases: TGTGCCAGCAGTTTACGGACGATTGCGGCTGAAGCTTTCTTT.